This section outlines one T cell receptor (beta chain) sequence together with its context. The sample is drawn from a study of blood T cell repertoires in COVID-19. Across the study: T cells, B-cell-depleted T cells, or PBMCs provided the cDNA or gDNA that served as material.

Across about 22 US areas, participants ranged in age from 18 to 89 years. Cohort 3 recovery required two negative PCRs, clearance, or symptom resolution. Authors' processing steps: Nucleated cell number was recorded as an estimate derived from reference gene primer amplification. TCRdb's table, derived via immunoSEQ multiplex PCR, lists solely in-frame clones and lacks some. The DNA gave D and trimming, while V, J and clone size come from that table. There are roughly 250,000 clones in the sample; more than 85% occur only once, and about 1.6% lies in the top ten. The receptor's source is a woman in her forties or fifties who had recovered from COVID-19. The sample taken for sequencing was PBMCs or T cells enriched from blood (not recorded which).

In DNA form, the CDR3 reads TGTGCCAGCAGCTTAGTGGCGGGGTTCACAGATACGCAGTATTTT. This codes for CASSLVAGFTDTQYF. This chain connects TRBV7-2 to TRBJ2-3; weak D call: TRBD2 (6 bases). The germline gives CDR1 SGHTA, CDR2 FQGNSA. The CDR3 sequence is 15 residues long. Trimming left V 1 base short and J 2 bases short, with 10 bases between.